This paragraph reports one TCR beta chain. The data were taken from a study of blood T cell repertoires in COVID-19. Profiling relied on immunoSEQ multiplex PCR, and the TCRdb table lists in-frame clones only, not all of them. The repertoire holds 150,000 or so clones, with around 85% as singletons. The V end was cut by 0 bases, the J end by 2 bases, with 6 bases between. Germline V gene lookup returns CDR1 SGHKS and CDR2 YYEKEE (reference sequence). The CDR3 extends over 14 amino acids. The TCR originated in a woman older than 75 with acute or convalescent COVID-19. The sample consisted of peripheral blood. This sequence joins TRBV5-5 and TRBJ1-3; D is unresolved. As DNA, the CDR3 is TGTGCCAGCAGCTTGGGCCTAACTGGAAACACCATATATTTT. Translated, it gives CASSLGLTGNTIYF.